This T cell receptor beta chain was identified during a study of brain T cells in children with intractable seizures. Study-wide findings and caveats: HCMV serostatus was not known, and viral specificity came from CDR3 similarity only. Pre-surgery blood may have been undersampled, hiding some clones.

On this clone itself: Its antigen is as yet unknown.

This CDR3 has 17 residues. Germline V gene lookup returns CDR1 LNHNV and CDR2 YYDKDF (reference sequence). V dropped 2 bases and J dropped 3; count of bases not matched to a gene: 11. Only cases whose brain tissue showed the highest T cell transcript signatures were sequenced. Pre-surgery treatment included at least one anti-epileptic drug. The table came from immunoSEQ multiplex PCR; TCRdb's copy has only in-frame clones and leaves some out. The table shows about 76,000 clones, with roughly 91% occurring only once. Sequenced material: peripheral blood, taken at surgery. The chain carries TRBV15 and TRBJ1-2, with 8 bases matching TRBD1. This TCR came from a boy younger than two with tuberous sclerosis and intractable seizures. CDR3 in DNA: TGTGCCACCAGCAGAACGGTAGACAGGGGAAATTACTATGGCTACACCTTC. This gives the protein CATSRTVDRGNYYGYTF.